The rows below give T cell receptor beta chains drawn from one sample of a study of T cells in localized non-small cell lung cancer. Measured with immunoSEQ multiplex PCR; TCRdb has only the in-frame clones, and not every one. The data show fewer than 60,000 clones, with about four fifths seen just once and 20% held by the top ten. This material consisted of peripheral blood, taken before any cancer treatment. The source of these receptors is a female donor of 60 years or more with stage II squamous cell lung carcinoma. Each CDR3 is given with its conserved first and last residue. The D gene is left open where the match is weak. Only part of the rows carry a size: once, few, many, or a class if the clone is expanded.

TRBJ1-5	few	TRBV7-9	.	TGTGCCAGCAGCTTAGATGGGGTTCAGCCCCAGCATTTT	CASSLDGVQPQHF
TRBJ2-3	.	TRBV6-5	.	TGTGCCAGCTACGGGGGACACGGGGTGAATACGCAGTATTTT	CASYGGHGVNTQYF
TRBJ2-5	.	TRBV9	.	TGTGCCAGCAGCGTAGCTTGGACCCCCGGAGAGACCCAGTACTTC	CASSVAWTPGETQYF
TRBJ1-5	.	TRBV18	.	TGTGCCAGCTCACCAGGCAGGGTTAGCAATCAGCCCCAGCATTTT	CASSPGRVSNQPQHF
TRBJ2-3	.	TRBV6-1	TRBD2	TGTGCCAGTGTAGCGGGGGGGACAGATACGCAGTATTTT	CASVAGGTDTQYF
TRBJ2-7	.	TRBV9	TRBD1	TGTGCCAGCAGCGCGGGGGACAGGGCTTACGAGCAGTACTTC	CASSAGDRAYEQYF
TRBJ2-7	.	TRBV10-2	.	TGCGCCAGCAGTGAAGGTCAGGGCTTCTCCTACGAGCAGTACTTC	CASSEGQGFSYEQYF
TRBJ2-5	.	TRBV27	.	TGTGCCAGCAGTTTATCGAGGGGCAGGGGAGGGGAGACCCAGTACTTC	CASSLSRGRGGETQYF
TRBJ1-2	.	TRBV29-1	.	TGCAGCGTTGATCCTTCAGATGGCTACACCTTC	CSVDPSDGYTF
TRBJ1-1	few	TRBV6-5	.	TGTGCCAGCAGTTATTACCCGGCCCCGGGGTGGACTGAAGCTTTCTTT	CASSYYPAPGWTEAFF
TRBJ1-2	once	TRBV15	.	TGTGCCACCAGCAGAGAGCCGACCTATGGCTACACCTTC	CATSREPTYGYTF
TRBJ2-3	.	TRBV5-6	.	TGTGCCAGCAGCTCAATAACGACAAGGAGTGGAGATACGCAGTATTTT	CASSSITTRSGDTQYF
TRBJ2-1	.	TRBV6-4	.	TGTGCCAGCAGTGAGGGGGGCGGGGCCCTGAATGAGCAGTTCTTC	CASSEGGGALNEQFF
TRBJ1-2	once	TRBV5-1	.	TGCGCCAGCAGAGGCACCGGGACACTGCATGCAACTAACTATGGCTACACCTTC	CASRGTGTLHATNYGYTF
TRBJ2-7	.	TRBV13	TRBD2	TGTGCCAGCAGCTTAGTCCGGGGGGACTCCTACGAGCAGTACTTC	CASSLVRGDSYEQYF
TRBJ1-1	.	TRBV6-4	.	TGTGCCAGCAGTGATTACACTGAAGCTTTCTTT	CASSDYTEAFF
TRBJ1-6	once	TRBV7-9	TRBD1	TGCGCCAGCAGCCAAGCGACAGGGGAAAATTCACCCCTCCACTTT	CASSQATGENSPLHF